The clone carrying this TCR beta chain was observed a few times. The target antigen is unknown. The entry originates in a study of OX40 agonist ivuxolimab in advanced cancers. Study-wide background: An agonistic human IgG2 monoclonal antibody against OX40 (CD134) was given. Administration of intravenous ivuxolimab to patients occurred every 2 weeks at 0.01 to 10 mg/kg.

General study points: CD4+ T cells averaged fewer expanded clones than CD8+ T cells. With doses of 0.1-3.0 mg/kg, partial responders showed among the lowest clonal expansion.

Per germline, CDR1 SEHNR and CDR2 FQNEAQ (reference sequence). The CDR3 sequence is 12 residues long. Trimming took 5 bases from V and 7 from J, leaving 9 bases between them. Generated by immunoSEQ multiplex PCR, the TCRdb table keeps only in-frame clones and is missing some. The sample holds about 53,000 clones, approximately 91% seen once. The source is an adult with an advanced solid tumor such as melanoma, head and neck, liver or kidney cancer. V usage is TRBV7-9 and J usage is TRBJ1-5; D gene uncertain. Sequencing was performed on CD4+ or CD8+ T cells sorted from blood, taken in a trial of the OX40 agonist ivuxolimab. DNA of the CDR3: TGTGCCAGCAGCCAATTACAACAGCCCCAGCATTTT. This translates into CASSQLQQPQHF.